The 3 T cell receptor beta chains given below trace back to one sample, sequenced in a study of PD-L1 blockade in urothelial cancer. Method: immunoSEQ multiplex PCR; TCRdb's copy keeps in-frame clones and lacks some. The top ten clones hold around 2% of a sample with some 28,000 clones, 75% to 90% of them seen once. Source: PBMCs, taken around atezolizumab (anti-PD-L1) treatment. These receptors were obtained from a man aged 50 or older with urothelial cancer.

About this clone itself: The junction differs from germline at one of its ends, possibly a read error. The rearrangement links TRBV7-7 to TRBJ2-5, with D perhaps matching TRBD2 (5 bases). Germline CDR1 and CDR2: SSHAT and FNYEAQ (reference sequence). CDR3 length: 13 amino acids. CDR3: CASSPPGGETQYF. In nucleotides, the CDR3 is TGTGCTAGCAGCCCCCCAGGCGGGGAGACCCAGTACTTC.

The chain joins TRBV18 to TRBJ2-6; D unclear. Between the trimmed V and J ends, which lost 6 bases and 0 bases, there was a span of 24 bases. Germline CDR1 is KGHSH and CDR2 is LQKENI. The CDR3 totals 20 residues. In DNA form, the CDR3 reads TGTGCCAGCTCCCATATCGGTACCCTCCATTCACCCTCTGGGGCCAACGTCCTGACTTTC. Translated, it gives CASSHIGTLHSPSGANVLTF.

Note on this clone: The same CDR3 can be traced to other DNA sequences in this sample. This chain uses TRBV15 with TRBJ1-4, with no clear D. The germline gives CDR1 LNHNV, CDR2 YYDKDF (reference sequence). The CDR3 is 13 amino acids. Trimming took 1 base from V and 5 from J, leaving 5 bases between them. The DNA for the CDR3 is TGTGCCACCAGCAGAGCCAGGAATGAAAAACTGTTTTTT. This gives the protein CATSRARNEKLFF. Together with reference TRBV15 and TRBJ1-4, the CDR3 gives the full variable domain: DAMVIQNPRYQVTQFGKPVTLSCSQTLNHNVMYWYQQKSSQAPKLLFHYYDKDFNNEADTPDNFQSRRPNTSFCFLDIRSPGLGDTAMYLCATSRARNEKLFFGSGTQLSVL.